Listed here are 28 T cell receptor beta chains from one sample, sequenced in a study of beta chain features in type 1 diabetes. The whole isolated RNA underwent reverse transcription, so sequencing captured expressed TCRB transcripts. Clones were read by immunoSEQ multiplex PCR, and TCRdb kept only the in-frame ones, dropping some. The table lists a few hundred thousand clones, around 12% of them singletons. Sequencing used naive CD4+ T cells from blood. The receptors come from a young man in good health.

The V call is TRBV28, the J call TRBJ1-2; no definite D call. CDR1 is MDHEN and CDR2 is SYDVKM in the germline V gene. The CDR3 length is 12 residues. Trimming took off 5 bases at V and 4 bases at J, with 8 bases between the two ends. The CDR3 coding sequence is TGTGCCAGCAGTCATAACACCTATGGCTACACCTTC. Protein product: CASSHNTYGYTF.

This clone was seen a few times. The chain recombines TRBV28 with TRBJ2-3; 14 bases align to TRBD2. V lost 6 bases to trimming and J lost 2 bases; unmatched junction nucleotides: 4. There are 16 residues in the CDR3. The V gene's germline CDR1 is MDHEN and CDR2 SYDVKM. The CDR3 protein is CASSRGLAGDTDTQYF. CDR3 nucleotide sequence: TGTGCCAGCAGCCGGGGACTAGCGGGAGACACAGATACGCAGTATTTT.

A few counts support this clone. J is TRBJ1-5 and V is TRBV23-1; 8 nucleotides match TRBD1. TRBV23-1 is assigned to the ORF class and has an uncertain function. The V segment lost 6 bases and the J segment 6 bases; nucleotides outside the gene matches: 4. The CDR3 is made up of 13 amino acids. The CDR3, as DNA: TGCGCCAGCAGCCGACAGGGGTTTCAGCCCCAGCATTTT. Residues: CASSRQGFQPQHF.

The chain couples TRBV27 to TRBJ1-5, with 8 positions matching TRBD1. V lost 5 bases to trimming and J lost 7 bases; unmatched junction nucleotides: 10. The V gene's germline CDR1 is MNHEY and CDR2 SMNVEV (reference sequence). The CDR3 runs to 15 residues. CDR3 residues: CASSKDRGFNQPQHF. The DNA for the CDR3 is TGTGCCAGCAGTAAAGACAGGGGTTTTAACCAGCCCCAGCATTTT.

This chain joins TRBV9 and TRBJ2-3, with 12 bases lining up with TRBD1. CDR1 is SGDLS and CDR2 is YYNGEE in the germline V gene. CDR3 length: 16 residues. V gave up 0 bases and J gave up 4 bases; unmatched junction bases: 3. For the CDR3, the DNA is TGTGCCAGCAGCGTAGGGGACAGGGGGCCGGCAGATACGCAGTATTTT. It yields the protein CASSVGDRGPADTQYF.

The gene calls are TRBV5-1 and TRBJ2-5; D may be TRBD1 (6 bases). The end of the DNA fits TRBJ2-7 better, so the J call may be wrong. The CDR3 is made up of 14 amino acids. Germline-derived CDR1 and CDR2 are SGHRS and YFSETQ. Here the CDR3 reads CASSQAVTGGEQYF. As DNA, the CDR3 is TGCGCCAGCAGTCAGGCCGTGACAGGCGGCGAGCAGTACTTC.

This clone was counted only a few times. In nucleotides, the CDR3 is TGTGCCAGCAGCTTAGTCGGTGGCGGATGGGGCGGAGAGACCCAGTACTTC. It codes for CASSLVGGGWGGETQYF. The V gene is TRBV7-2, the J gene TRBJ2-5, with a possible D match to TRBD1 (5 bases). The V and J ends lost 1 base and 4 bases respectively, with 19 bases between them. CDR3 length: 17 amino acids. The germline gives CDR1 SGHTA, CDR2 FQGNSA.

The sample holds a few counts of this clone. The rearrangement links TRBV7-3 to TRBJ2-4; D remains ambiguous. Germline CDR1 reads SGHTA; CDR2 reads FQGTGA. V was clipped by 1 base and J by 0 bases, with 10 bases between them. CDR3 length: 16 residues. The DNA for the CDR3 is TGTGCCAGCAGCTTAAACGGCGGCCTAGCCAAAAACATTCAGTACTTC. Translated: CASSLNGGLAKNIQYF.

This chain links TRBV4-1 with TRBJ2-6; maybe TRBD1 (5 bases). Germline V lookup: CDR1 MGHRA, CDR2 YSYEKL. Trimming left V 4 bases short and J 0 bases short, with 10 bases between. The CDR3 is 16 amino acids. CDR3 DNA sequence: TGCGCCAGCAGCCCAGATACAGGCTCTGGGGCCAACGTCCTGACTTTC. Translated, it gives CASSPDTGSGANVLTF.

V and J are TRBV5-4 and TRBJ1-6, with D perhaps matching TRBD1 (5 bases). CDR1 is SGHNT and CDR2 is YYREEE in the germline V gene (reference sequence). V dropped 0 bases and J dropped 9 bases, with 13 bases sitting between them. The length of the CDR3 is 15 residues. The CDR3 bases are TGTGCCAGCAGCTTGGCGGCGGGCGGGGGTTCACCCCTCCACTTT. Translated, it gives CASSLAAGGGSPLHF.

This clone was seen only a few times. The V call is TRBV7-3, the J call TRBJ1-1, with D possibly TRBD1 on 5 matching bases. Trimming shortened V by 0 bases and J by 0 bases, and 5 bases separated the two germline ends. This CDR3 has 14 residues. Germline-derived CDR1 and CDR2 are SGHTA and FQGTGA. The CDR3 protein is CASSLTRVNTEAFF. The CDR3 nucleotides read TGTGCCAGCAGCTTAACCAGGGTGAACACTGAAGCTTTCTTT.

This clone was seen only a few times. V usage is TRBV28 and J usage is TRBJ1-1; D ambiguous. V was pared by 6 bases and J by 9 bases, with 14 bases between. Germline lookup yields CDR1 MDHEN and CDR2 SYDVKM. The CDR3 is 12 residues long. CDR3 nucleotides: TGTGCCAGCAGCTTCATTATGCGTCAAGCTTTCTTT. This encodes CASSFIMRQAFF.

This clone was recorded a few times. The chain has TRBV10-3 and TRBJ2-5, with 9 nucleotides matching TRBD1. Germline-derived CDR1 and CDR2 are ENHRY and SYGVKD. This CDR3 comprises 18 residues. Trimming took 6 bases from V and 1 from J; bases not matched to a gene: 15. The CDR3 is CAISGQPGQGAPQETQYF. CDR3 sequence (DNA): TGTGCCATCAGCGGACAACCGGGACAGGGCGCTCCCCAAGAGACCCAGTACTTC.

This clone was seen more than once but under ten times. The chain combines TRBV28 with TRBJ1-2; 10 nucleotides match TRBD1. Germline assignment: CDR1 MDHEN and CDR2 SYDVKM. V was clipped by 5 bases and J by 6 bases; unmatched bases: 6. This CDR3 is built from 14 residues. CDR3 loop: CASSPPGQGNGYTF. As DNA, the CDR3 is TGTGCCAGCAGTCCACCGGGACAGGGGAATGGCTACACCTTC.

This clone was recorded a few times. The CDR3 protein is CASSTGLAGVETQYF. CDR3 in DNA: TGTGCCAGCAGCACCGGACTAGCGGGAGTCGAGACCCAGTACTTC. The rearrangement uses TRBV5-4 and TRBJ2-5, with 13 nucleotides matching TRBD2. The CDR3 totals 15 residues. Germline CDR1 reads SGHNT; CDR2 reads YYREEE (reference sequence). V shed 4 bases, J shed 5 bases, and the junction held 5 bases outside the gene matches. Supplemented by reference TRBV5-4 and TRBJ2-5, the full variable domain reads ETGVTQSPTHLIKTRGQQVTLRCSSQSGHNTVSWYQQALGQGPQFIFQYYREEENGRGNFPPRFSGLQFPNYSSELNVNALELDDSALYLCASSTGLAGVETQYFGPGTRLLVL.

This chain connects TRBV15 to TRBJ2-5, with TRBD1 identical over 7 bases. The CDR3 is made up of 15 amino acids. J was trimmed by 1 base and V by 5 bases; bases with no gene match: 7. In germline, CDR1 is LNHNV, CDR2 YYDKDF (reference sequence). CDR3 residues: CATSRGQKIQETQYF. The CDR3 nucleotides read TGTGCCACCAGCCGGGGACAGAAAATCCAAGAGACCCAGTACTTC. Full variable domain (rest looked up from reference TRBV15 and TRBJ2-5): DAMVIQNPRYQVTQFGKPVTLSCSQTLNHNVMYWYQQKSSQAPKLLFHYYDKDFNNEADTPDNFQSRRPNTSFCFLDIRSPGLGDTAMYLCATSRGQKIQETQYFGPGTRLLVL.

This clone was recorded a few times. V is TRBV30 and J is TRBJ1-3; D call uncertain. V lost 4 bases and J 0 bases, leaving 16 bases between the germline ends. The germline gives CDR1 GTSNPN, CDR2 SVGIG (reference sequence). This CDR3 spans 16 amino acids. DNA of the CDR3: TGTGCCTGGAATTCGAGGGTTGCCAACTCTGGAAACACCATATATTTT. Amino acid sequence: CAWNSRVANSGNTIYF.

This clone has only a few counts. The chain employs TRBV13 and TRBJ2-7, with 7 bases fitting TRBD1. The CDR3 sequence is 13 residues long. Trimming took 5 bases from V and 3 from J; bases not matched to a gene: 4. Germline V gives CDR1 PRHDT, CDR2 FYEKMQ (reference sequence). CDR3 coding DNA: TGTGCCAGCAGCGTCTACAGGGGCTACGAGCAGTACTTC. Translating gives CASSVYRGYEQYF. The variable domain in full, completed from reference TRBV13 and TRBJ2-7, reads AAGVIQSPRHLIKEKRETATLKCYPIPRHDTVYWYQQGPGQDPQFLISFYEKMQSDKGSIPDRFSAQQFSDYHSELNMSSLELGDSALYFCASSVYRGYEQYFGPGTRLTVT.

The rearrangement links TRBV7-3 to TRBJ2-7; TRBD2 aligns across 8 bases. The CDR3 covers 13 residues. CDR1 is SGHTA and CDR2 is FQGTGA in the germline V gene. Trimming removed 5 bases from V and 6 bases from J; junction bases left unmatched: 6. The CDR3 DNA sequence: TGTGCCAGCAGCCATGGGGGACTAGGCGAGCAGTACTTC. Translated, it gives CASSHGGLGEQYF.

The chain recombines TRBV5-4 with TRBJ2-5, with 13 bases fitting TRBD2. This CDR3 comprises 15 residues. Germline V gene sequence: CDR1 SGHNT, CDR2 YYREEE (reference sequence). V gave up 4 bases and J gave up 5 bases; unmatched junction bases: 5. CDR3 protein: CASSRRTSGSETQYF. CDR3 in DNA: TGTGCCAGCAGCAGGAGGACTAGCGGGAGTGAGACCCAGTACTTC.

The rearrangement uses TRBV7-2 and TRBJ1-5, with D hard to call. V was trimmed by 3 bases and J by 4 bases, leaving 10 bases between them. Germline values: CDR1 SGHTA, CDR2 FQGNSA. The length of the CDR3 is 14 residues. The CDR3 DNA reads TGTGCCAGCAGCTTGGGTCAGGTAAATCAGCCCCAGCATTTT. It codes for CASSLGQVNQPQHF.

The genes are TRBV7-2 and TRBJ1-4; D not resolved. The germline V gene has CDR1 SGHTA and CDR2 FQGNSA. CDR3 size: 15 residues. Trimming stripped 5 bases from V and 4 bases from J, with 14 bases between. The CDR3 reads CASSPAGTRNEKLFF. CDR3 DNA: TGTGCCAGCAGCCCGGCGGGAACTCGTAATGAAAAACTGTTTTTT.

For this clone: Other DNA sequences in the sample encode the same CDR3. J is TRBJ2-1 and V is TRBV5-4; D ambiguous. Trimming took off 2 bases at V and 0 bases at J, with 9 bases between the two ends. CDR1 and CDR2 (germline): SGHNT, YYREEE (reference sequence). CDR3 length: 15 residues. CDR3 residues: CASSLSTNSYNEQFF. For the CDR3, the DNA is TGTGCCAGCAGCTTAAGTACTAACTCCTACAATGAGCAGTTCTTC.

The chain links TRBV15 to TRBJ1-2; D gene uncertain. The CDR3 loop spans 16 amino acids. CDR1 is LNHNV and CDR2 is YYDKDF in the germline V gene (reference sequence). The germline V and J ends were trimmed by 0 bases and 0 bases, with 11 bases remaining between them. The CDR3, as DNA: TGTGCCACCAGCAGAGACGTAGGGAGAGCTAACTATGGCTACACCTTC. Translated: CATSRDVGRANYGYTF.

This clone was recorded a few times. The CDR3 DNA is TGTGCCAGCAGCTCCGACTTGGGTCAGCCCCAGCATTTT. Protein product: CASSSDLGQPQHF. The V and J genes are TRBV7-9 and TRBJ1-5, with D uncertain. Trimming took off 4 bases at V and 6 bases at J, with 10 bases between the two ends. CDR3 length: 13 residues. The germline V gene encodes CDR1 SEHNR and CDR2 FQNEAQ (reference sequence).

This clone came up a few times. The chain carries TRBV19 and TRBJ1-6; the D gene is possibly TRBD1 (6 bases). Trimming took off 5 bases at V and 13 bases at J, with 15 bases between the two ends. The CDR3 contains 13 residues. In germline, CDR1 is LNHDA, CDR2 SQIVND (reference sequence). DNA for the CDR3: TGTGCCAGTAGTGGGACAATCCGTTCCCCCCTCCACTTT. It yields the protein CASSGTIRSPLHF. The full variable domain, its missing parts supplied by reference TRBV19 and TRBJ1-6, is DGGITQSPKYLFRKEGQNVTLSCEQNLNHDAMYWYRQDPGQGLRLIYYSQIVNDFQKGDIAEGYSVSREKKESFPLTVTSAQKNPTAFYLCASSGTIRSPLHFGNGTRLTVT.

This chain joins TRBV7-2 and TRBJ2-1; no firm D call. V was shortened by 4 bases and J by 6 bases, with 16 bases between the two germline ends. Germline CDR1 reads SGHTA; CDR2 reads FQGNSA. The CDR3 covers 15 residues. The DNA of the CDR3 is TGTGCCAGCAGCTGGGCCCTACAACATATCAATGAGCAGTTCTTC. As protein: CASSWALQHINEQFF.

The V call is TRBV30, the J call TRBJ1-1, with D hard to call. The CDR3 covers 16 residues. V was shortened by 0 bases and J by 1 base, with 15 bases between the two germline ends. Germline V gene lookup returns CDR1 GTSNPN and CDR2 SVGIG (reference sequence). This chain's CDR3 is CAWSVRLQRENTEAFF. CDR3 nucleotide sequence: TGTGCCTGGAGTGTTCGTTTACAGAGAGAGAACACTGAAGCTTTCTTT.